This T cell receptor (beta chain) originates from a study of T cells in Graves' hyperthyroidism and ophthalmopathy. Every diagnosis used clinical symptoms, serum thyroxine and TRAb, thyroid ultrasound and orbital computed tomography. The CDR3 covers 14 residues. Germline V gives CDR1 MDHEN, CDR2 SYDVKM. Trimming left V 8 bases short and J 5 bases short, with 18 bases between. RNA transcripts were the template for amplifying TCR beta CDR3 regions. HTBI primers were used for first-round RT-PCR of the TCR CDR3. Each CDR3 protein is one row after TCRdb ran MiXCR on the multiplex PCR reads. Of around 690,000 distinct CDR3 sequences in the sample, 15% to 20% are singletons; the top ten hold less than 20%.

Sequenced sample: blood. This chain connects TRBV28 to TRBJ1-1; D possibly corresponds to TRBD1 (6 bases). This TCR came from a man aged 45-60 years with Graves' hyperthyroidism. The chain's CDR3 is CASGLGGARTEAFF. The CDR3 DNA is TGTGCCAGCGGGCTTGGGGGGGCGCGAACTGAAGCTTTCTTT. Supplemented by reference TRBV28 and TRBJ1-1, the full variable domain reads DVKVTQSSRYLVKRTGEKVFLECVQDMDHENMFWYRQDPGLGLRLIYFSYDVKMKEKGDIPEGYSVSREKKERFSLILESASTNQTSMYLCASGLGGARTEAFFGQGTRLTVV.